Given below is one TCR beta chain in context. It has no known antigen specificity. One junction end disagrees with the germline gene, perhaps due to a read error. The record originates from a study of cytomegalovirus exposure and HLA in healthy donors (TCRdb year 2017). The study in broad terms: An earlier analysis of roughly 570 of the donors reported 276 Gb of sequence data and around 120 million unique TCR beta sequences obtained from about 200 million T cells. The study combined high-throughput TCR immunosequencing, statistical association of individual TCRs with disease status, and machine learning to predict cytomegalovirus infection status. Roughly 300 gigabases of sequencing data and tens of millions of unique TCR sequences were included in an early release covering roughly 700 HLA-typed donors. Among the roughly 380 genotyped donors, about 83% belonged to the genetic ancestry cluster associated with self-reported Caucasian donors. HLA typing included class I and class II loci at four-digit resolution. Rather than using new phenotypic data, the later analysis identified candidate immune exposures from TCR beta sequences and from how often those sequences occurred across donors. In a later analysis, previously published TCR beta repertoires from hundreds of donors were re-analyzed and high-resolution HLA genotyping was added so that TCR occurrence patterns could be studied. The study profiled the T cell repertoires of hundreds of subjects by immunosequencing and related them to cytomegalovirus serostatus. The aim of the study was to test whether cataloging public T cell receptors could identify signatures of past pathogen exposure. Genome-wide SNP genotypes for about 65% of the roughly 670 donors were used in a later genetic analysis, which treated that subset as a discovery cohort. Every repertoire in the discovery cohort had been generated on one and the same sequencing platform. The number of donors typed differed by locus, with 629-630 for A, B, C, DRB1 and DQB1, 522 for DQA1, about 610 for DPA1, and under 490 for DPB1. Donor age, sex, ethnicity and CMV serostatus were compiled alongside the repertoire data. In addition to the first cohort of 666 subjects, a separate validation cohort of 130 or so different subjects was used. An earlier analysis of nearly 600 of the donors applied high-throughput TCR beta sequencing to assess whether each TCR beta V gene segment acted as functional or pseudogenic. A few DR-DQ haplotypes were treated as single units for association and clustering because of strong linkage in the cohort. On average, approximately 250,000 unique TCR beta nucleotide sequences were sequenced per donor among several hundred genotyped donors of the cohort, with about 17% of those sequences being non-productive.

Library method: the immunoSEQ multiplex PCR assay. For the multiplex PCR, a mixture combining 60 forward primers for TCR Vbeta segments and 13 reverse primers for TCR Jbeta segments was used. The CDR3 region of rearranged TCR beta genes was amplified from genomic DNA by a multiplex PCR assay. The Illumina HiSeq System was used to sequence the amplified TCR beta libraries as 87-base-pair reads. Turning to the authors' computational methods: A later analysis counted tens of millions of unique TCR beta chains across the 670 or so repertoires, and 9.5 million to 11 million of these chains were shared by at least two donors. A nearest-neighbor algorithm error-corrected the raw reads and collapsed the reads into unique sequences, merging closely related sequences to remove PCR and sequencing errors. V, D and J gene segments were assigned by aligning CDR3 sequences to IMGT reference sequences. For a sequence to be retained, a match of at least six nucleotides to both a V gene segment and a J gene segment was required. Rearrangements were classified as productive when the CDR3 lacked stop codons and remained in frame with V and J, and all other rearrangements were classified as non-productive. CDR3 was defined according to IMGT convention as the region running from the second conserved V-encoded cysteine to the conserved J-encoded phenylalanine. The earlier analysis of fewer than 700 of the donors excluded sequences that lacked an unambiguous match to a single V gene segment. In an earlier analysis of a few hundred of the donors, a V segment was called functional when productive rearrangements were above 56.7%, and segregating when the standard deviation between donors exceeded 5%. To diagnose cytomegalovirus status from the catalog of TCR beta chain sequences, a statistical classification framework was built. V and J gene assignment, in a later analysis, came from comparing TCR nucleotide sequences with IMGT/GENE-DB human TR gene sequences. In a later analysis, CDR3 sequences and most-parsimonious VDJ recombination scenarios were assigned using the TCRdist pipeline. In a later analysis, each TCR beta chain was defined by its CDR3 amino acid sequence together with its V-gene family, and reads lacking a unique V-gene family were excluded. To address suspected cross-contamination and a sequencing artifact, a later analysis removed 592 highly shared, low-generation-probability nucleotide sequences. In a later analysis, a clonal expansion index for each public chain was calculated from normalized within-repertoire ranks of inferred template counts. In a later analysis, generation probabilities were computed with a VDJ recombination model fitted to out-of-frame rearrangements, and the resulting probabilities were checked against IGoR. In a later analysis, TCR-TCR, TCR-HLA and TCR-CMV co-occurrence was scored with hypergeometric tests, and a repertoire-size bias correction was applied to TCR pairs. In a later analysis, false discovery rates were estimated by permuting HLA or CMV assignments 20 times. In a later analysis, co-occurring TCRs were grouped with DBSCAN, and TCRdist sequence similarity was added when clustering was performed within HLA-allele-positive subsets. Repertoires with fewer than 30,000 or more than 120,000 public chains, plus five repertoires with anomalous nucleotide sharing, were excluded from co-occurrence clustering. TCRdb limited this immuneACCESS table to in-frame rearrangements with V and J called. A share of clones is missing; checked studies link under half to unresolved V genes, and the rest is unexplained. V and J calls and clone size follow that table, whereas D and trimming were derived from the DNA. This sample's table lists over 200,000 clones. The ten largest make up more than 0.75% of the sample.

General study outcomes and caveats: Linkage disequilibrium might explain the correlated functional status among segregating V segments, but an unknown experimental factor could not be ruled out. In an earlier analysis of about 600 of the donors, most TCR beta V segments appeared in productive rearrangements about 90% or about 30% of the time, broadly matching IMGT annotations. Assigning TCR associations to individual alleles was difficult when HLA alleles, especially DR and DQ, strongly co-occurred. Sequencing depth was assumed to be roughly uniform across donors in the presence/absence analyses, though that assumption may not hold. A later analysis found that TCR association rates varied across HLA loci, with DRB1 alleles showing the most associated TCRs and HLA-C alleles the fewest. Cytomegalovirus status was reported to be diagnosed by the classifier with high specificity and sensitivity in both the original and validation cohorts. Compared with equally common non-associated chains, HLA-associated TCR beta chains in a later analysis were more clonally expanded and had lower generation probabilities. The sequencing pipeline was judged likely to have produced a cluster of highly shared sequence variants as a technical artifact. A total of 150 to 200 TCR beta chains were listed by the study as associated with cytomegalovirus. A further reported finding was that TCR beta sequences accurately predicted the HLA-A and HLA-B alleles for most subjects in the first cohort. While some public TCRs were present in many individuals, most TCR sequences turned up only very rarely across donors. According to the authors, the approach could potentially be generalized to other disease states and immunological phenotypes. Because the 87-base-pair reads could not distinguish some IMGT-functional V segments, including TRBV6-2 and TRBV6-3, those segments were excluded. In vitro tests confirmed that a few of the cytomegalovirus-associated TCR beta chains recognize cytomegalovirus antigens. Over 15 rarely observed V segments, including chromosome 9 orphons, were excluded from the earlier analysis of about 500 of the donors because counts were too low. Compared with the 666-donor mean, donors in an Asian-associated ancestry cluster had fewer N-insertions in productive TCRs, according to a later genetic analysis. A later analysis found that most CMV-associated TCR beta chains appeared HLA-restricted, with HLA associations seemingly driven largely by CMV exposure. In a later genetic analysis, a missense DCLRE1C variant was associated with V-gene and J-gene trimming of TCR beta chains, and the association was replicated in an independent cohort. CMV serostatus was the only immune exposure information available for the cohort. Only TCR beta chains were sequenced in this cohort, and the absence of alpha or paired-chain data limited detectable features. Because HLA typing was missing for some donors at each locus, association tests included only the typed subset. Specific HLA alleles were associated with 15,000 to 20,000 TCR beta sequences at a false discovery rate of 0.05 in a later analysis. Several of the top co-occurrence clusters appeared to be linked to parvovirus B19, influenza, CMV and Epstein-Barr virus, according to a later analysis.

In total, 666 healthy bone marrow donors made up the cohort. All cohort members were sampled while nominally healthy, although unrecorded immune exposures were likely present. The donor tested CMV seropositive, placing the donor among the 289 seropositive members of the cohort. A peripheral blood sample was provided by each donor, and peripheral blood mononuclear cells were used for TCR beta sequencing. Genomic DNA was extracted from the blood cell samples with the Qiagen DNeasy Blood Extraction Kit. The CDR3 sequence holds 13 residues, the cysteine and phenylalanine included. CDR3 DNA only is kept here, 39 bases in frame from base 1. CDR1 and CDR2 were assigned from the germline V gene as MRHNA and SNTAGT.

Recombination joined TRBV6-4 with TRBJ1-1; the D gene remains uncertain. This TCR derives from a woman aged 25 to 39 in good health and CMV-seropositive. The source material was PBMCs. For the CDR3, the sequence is CASSDSRNSEAFF. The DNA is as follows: TGTGCCAGCAGTGACAGCCGGAACAGTGAAGCTTTCTTT.